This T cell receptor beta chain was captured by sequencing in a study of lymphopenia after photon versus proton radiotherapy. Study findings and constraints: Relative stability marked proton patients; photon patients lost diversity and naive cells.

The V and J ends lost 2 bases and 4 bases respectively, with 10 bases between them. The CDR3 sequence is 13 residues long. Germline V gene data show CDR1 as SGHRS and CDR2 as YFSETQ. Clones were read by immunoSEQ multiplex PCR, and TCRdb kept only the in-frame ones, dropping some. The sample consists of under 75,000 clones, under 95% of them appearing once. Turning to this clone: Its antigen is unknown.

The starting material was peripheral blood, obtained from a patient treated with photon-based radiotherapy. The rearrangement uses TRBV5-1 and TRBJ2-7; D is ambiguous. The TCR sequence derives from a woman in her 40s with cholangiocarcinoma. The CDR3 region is CASSFEVFYEQYF. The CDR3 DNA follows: TGCGCCAGCAGCTTCGAGGTATTTTACGAGCAGTACTTC.